This TCR beta chain was found in a study of long-term antiretroviral therapy in people with HIV. PBMC samples from each donor numbered at least one pre-ART and at least two post-ART. They ran version v3.0 of the immunoSEQ assay at survey level. Using immunoSEQ multiplex PCR, the repertoire was profiled, and TCRdb retains in-frame clones only, with some absent. The sample has tens of thousands of clones, about 86% seen once; the top ten hold 4.5% to 5.5%. Source: unsorted PBMCs, taken 0.8 years after starting antiretroviral therapy. The receptor was isolated from a woman aged 25 to 39 with HIV.

CDR3 in amino acids: CASSQGGAPSYEQYF. The CDR3 nucleotides are TGTGCCAGTAGCCAGGGGGGGGCACCCTCCTACGAGCAGTACTTC. This chain links TRBV19 with TRBJ2-7; either TRBD1 or TRBD2 may fit D (7 bases each). CDR1 is LNHDA and CDR2 is SQIVND in the germline V gene (reference sequence). Trimming stripped 6 bases from V and 0 bases from J, with 15 bases between. The CDR3 has 15 amino acids.